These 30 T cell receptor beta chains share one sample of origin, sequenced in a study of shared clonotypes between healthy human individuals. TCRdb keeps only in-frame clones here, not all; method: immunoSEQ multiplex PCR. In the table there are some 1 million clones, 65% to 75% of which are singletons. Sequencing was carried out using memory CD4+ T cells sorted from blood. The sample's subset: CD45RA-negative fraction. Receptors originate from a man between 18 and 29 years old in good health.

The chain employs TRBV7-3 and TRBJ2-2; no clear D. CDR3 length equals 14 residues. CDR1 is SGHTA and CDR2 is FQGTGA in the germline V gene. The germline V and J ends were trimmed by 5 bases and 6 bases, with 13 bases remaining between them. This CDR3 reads CASSVGPDAGELFF. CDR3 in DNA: TGTGCCAGCAGCGTAGGTCCCGATGCCGGGGAGCTGTTTTTT.

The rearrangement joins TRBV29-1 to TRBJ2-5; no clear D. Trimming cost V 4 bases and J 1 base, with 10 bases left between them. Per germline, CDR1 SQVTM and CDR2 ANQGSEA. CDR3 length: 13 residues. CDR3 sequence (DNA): TGCAGCGTTGTTGTAGGGTTCCAAGAGACCCAGTACTTC. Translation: CSVVVGFQETQYF.

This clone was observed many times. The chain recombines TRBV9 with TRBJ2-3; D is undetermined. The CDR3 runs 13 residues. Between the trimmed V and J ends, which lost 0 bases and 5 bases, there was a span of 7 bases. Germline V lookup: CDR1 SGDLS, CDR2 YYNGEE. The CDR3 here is CASSVDGLDTQYF. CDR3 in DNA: TGTGCCAGCAGCGTAGACGGATTAGATACGCAGTATTTT.

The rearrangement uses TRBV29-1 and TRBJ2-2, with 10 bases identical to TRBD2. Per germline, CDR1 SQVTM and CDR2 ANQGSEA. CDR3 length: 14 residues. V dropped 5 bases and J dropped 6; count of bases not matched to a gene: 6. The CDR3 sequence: CSVRASGRPGELFF. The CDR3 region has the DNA TGCAGCGTTCGGGCTAGCGGGAGACCCGGGGAGCTGTTTTTT.

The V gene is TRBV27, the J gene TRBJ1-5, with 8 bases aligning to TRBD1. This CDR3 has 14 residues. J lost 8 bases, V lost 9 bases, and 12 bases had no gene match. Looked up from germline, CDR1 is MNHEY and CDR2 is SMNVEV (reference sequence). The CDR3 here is CASPEQGEREPQHF. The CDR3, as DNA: TGTGCCAGTCCAGAACAGGGGGAAAGGGAGCCCCAGCATTTT.

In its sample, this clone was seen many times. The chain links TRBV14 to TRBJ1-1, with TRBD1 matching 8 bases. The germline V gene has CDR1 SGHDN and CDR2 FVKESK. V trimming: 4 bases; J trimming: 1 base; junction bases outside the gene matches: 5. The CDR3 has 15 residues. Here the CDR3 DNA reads TGTGCCAGCAGCCTAAGGACAGGGCCGAACACTGAAGCTTTCTTT. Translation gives CASSLRTGPNTEAFF. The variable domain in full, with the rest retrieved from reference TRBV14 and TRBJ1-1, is EAGVTQFPSHSVIEKGQTVTLRCDPISGHDNLYWYRRVMGKEIKFLLHFVKESKQDESGMPNNRFLAERTGGTYSTLKVQPAELEDSGVYFCASSLRTGPNTEAFFGQGTRLTVV.

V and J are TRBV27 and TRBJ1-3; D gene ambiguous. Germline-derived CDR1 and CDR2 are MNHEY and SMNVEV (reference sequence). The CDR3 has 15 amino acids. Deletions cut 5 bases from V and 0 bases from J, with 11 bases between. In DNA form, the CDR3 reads TGTGCCAGCAGTCCTTCCCCTTACTCTGGAAACACCATATATTTT. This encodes CASSPSPYSGNTIYF.

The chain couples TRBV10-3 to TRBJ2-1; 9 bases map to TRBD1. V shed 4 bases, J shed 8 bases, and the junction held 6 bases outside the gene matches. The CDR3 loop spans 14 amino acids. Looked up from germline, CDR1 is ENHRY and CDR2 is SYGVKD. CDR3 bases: TGTGCCATCAGTGGGGGGACAGGGAAGTATGAGCAGTTCTTC. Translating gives CAISGGTGKYEQFF.

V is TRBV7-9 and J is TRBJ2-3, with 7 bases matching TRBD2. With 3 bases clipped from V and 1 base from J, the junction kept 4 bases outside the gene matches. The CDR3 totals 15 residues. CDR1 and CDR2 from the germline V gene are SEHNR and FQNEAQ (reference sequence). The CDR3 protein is CASSLRSGGTDTQYF. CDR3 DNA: TGTGCCAGCAGCTTGAGGAGCGGGGGCACAGATACGCAGTATTTT.

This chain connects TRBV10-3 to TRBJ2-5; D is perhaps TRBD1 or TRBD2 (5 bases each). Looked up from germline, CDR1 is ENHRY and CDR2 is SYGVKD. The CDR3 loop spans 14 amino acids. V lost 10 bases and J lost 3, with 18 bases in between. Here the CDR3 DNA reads TGTGCCACAGCCCATCCGGGACGCGAAGAGACCCAGTACTTC. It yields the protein CATAHPGREETQYF.

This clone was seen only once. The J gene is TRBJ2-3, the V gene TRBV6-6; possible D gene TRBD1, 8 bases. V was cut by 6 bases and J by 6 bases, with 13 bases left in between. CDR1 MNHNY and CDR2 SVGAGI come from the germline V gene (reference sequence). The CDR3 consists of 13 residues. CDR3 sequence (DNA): TGTGCCAGCAGACAGGGGGGAGGGGATACGCAGTATTTT. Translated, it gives CASRQGGGDTQYF.

The CDR3 protein is CASSQDAYNPYGYTF. The CDR3 bases are TGCGCCAGCAGCCAAGATGCGTATAACCCTTATGGCTACACCTTC. The rearrangement joins TRBV4-3 to TRBJ1-2; no firm D call. The germline gives CDR1 LGHNA, CDR2 YSLEER. The CDR3 loop spans 15 amino acids. V was cut by 0 bases and J by 5 bases, with 13 bases left in between.

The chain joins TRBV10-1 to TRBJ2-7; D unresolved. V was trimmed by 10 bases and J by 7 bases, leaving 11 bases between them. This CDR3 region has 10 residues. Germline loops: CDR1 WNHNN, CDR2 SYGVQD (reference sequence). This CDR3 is CATCFGEQYF. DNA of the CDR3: TGCGCCACCTGCTTTGGGGAGCAGTACTTC.

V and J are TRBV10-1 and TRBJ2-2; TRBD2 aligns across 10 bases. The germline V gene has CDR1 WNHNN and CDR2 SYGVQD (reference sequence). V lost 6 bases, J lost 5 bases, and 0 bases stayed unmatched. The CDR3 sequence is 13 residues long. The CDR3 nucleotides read TGCGCCAGCAGGGGACTAGCGACCGGGGAGCTGTTTTTT. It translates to CASRGLATGELFF.

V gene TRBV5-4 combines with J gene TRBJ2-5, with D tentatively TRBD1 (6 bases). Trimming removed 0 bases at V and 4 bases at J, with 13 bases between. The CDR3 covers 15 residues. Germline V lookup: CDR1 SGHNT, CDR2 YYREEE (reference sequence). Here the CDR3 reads CASSLAGALIETQYF. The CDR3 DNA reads TGTGCCAGCAGCTTGGCAGGGGCTCTTATAGAGACCCAGTACTTC.

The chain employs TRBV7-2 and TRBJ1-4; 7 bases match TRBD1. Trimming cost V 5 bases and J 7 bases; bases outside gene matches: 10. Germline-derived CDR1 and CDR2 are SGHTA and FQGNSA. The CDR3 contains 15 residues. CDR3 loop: CASSSRQGGGEKLFF. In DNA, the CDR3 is TGTGCCAGCAGCAGCCGACAGGGAGGGGGTGAAAAACTGTTTTTT.

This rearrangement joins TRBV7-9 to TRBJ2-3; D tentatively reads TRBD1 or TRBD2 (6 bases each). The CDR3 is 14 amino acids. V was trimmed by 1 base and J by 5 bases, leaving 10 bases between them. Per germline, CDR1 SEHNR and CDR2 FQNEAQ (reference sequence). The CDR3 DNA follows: TGTGCCAGCAGCTTAGACAGGGAGGAAGATACGCAGTATTTT. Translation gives CASSLDREEDTQYF.

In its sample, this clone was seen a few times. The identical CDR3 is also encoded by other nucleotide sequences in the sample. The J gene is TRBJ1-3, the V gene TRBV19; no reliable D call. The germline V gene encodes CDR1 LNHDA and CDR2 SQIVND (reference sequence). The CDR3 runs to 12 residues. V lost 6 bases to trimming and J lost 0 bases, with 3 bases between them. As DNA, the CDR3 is TGTGCCAGTAGCACCTCTGGAAACACCATATATTTT. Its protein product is CASSTSGNTIYF.

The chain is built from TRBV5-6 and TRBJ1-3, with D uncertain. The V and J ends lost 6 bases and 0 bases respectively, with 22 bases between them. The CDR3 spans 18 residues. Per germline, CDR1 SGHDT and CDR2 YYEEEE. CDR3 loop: CASTNGLGLPSSGNTIYF. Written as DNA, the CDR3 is TGTGCCAGCACTAATGGGCTCGGACTTCCGAGCTCTGGAAACACCATATATTTT.

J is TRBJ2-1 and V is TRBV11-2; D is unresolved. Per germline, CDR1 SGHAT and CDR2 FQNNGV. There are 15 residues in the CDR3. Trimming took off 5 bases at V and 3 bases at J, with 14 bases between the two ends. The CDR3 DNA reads TGTGCCAGCAGCCCCCCGGGCCGTTTCTACAATGAGCAGTTCTTC. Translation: CASSPPGRFYNEQFF.

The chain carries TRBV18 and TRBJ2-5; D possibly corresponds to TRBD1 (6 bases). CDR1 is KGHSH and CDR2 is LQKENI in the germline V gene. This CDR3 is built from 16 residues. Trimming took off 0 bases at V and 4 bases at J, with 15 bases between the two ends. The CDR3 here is CASSPPVVYRAETQYF. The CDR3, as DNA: TGTGCCAGCTCACCACCGGTGGTCTACAGGGCAGAGACCCAGTACTTC.

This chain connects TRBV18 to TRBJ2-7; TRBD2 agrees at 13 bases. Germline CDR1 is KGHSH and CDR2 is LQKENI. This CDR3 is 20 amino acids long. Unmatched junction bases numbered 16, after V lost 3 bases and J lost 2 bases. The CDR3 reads CASSPRLAGGPSRWAYEQYF. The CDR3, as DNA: TGTGCCAGCTCACCTAGACTAGCGGGAGGACCTTCAAGGTGGGCCTACGAGCAGTACTTC.

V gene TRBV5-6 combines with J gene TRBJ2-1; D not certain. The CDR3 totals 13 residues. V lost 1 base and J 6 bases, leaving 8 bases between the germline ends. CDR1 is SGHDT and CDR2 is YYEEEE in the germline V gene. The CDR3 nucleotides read TGTGCCAGCAGCTTGCTTAATCCCAATGAGCAGTTCTTC. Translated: CASSLLNPNEQFF.

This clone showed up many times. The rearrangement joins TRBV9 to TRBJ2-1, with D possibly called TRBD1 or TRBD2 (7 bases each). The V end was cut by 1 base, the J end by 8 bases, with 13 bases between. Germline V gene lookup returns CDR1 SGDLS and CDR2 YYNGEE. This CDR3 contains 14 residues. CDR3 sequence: CASSVTSGTDEQFF. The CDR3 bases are TGTGCCAGCAGCGTAACAAGCGGGACAGATGAGCAGTTCTTC.

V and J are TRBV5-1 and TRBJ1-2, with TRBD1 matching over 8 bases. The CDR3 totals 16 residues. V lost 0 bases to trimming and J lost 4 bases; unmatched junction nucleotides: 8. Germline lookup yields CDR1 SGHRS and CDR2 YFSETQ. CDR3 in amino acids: CASSLGAQGAPYGYTF. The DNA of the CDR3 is TGCGCCAGCAGCTTGGGAGCTCAGGGGGCGCCCTATGGCTACACCTTC. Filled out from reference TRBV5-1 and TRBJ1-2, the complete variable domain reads KAGVTQTPRYLIKTRGQQVTLSCSPISGHRSVSWYQQTPGQGLQFLFEYFSETQRNKGNFPGRFSGRQFSNSRSEMNVSTLELGDSALYLCASSLGAQGAPYGYTFGSGTRLTVV.

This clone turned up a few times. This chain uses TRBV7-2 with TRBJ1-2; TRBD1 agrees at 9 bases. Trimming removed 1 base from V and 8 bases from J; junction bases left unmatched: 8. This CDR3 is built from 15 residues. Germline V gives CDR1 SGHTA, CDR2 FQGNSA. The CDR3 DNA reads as TGTGCCAGCAGCTTAGATTTACAGGGGGCGGCCGGCTACACCTTC. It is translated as CASSLDLQGAAGYTF.

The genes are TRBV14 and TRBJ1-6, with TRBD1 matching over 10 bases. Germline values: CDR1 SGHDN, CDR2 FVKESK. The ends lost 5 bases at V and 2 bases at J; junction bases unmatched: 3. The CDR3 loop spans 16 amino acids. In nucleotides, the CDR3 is TGTGCCAGCAGCAGGACAGGGGGGGCCTATAATTCACCCCTCCACTTT. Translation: CASSRTGGAYNSPLHF.

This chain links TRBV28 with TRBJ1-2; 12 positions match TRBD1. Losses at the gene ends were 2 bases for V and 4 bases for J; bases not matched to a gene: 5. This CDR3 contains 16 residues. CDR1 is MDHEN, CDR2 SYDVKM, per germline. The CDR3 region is CASSLIGTGGTYGYTF. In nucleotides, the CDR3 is TGTGCCAGCAGTTTAATAGGGACAGGGGGCACCTATGGCTACACCTTC.

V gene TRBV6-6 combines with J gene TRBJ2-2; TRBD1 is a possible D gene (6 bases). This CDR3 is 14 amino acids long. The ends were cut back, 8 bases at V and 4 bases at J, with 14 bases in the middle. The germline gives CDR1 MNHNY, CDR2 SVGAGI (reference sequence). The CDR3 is CASLGTRLTGELFF. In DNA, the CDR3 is TGTGCCAGCCTCGGGACACGACTCACCGGGGAGCTGTTTTTT.

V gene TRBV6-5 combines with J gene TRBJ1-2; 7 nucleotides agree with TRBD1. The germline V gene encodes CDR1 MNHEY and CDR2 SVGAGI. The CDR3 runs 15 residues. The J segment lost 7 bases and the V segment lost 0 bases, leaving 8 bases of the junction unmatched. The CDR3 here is CASSYSKGQPSGYTF. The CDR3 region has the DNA TGTGCCAGCAGTTACTCGAAGGGACAGCCCTCTGGCTACACCTTC.